This entry lists 25 T cell receptor beta chains sequenced from one sample in a study of blood T cell repertoires in COVID-19. Only in-frame clones appear in the TCRdb table, and some are missing; sequencing was by immunoSEQ multiplex PCR. The sample shows about 130,000 clones, around 81% of them seen only once. The sample was peripheral blood. Receptors were obtained from a woman aged 45 to 65 with acute or convalescent COVID-19.

This clone was recorded a few times. The chain recombines TRBV28 with TRBJ2-7; 11 nucleotides agree with TRBD2. V shed 6 bases, J shed 7 bases, and the junction held 20 bases outside the gene matches. CDR3 length: 18 amino acids. Germline V CDR1 and CDR2: MDHEN, SYDVKM. DNA for the CDR3: TGTGCCAGCAGCTTTCCCCCAACCGGGACTAGCGGCCCATATGAGCAGTACTTC. This gives the protein CASSFPPTGTSGPYEQYF.

The rearrangement uses TRBV28 and TRBJ2-1; TRBD2 aligns across 10 bases. This CDR3 has 16 amino acids. Germline-derived CDR1 and CDR2 are MDHEN and SYDVKM. Losses at the gene ends were 8 bases for V and 2 bases for J; bases not matched to a gene: 9. In nucleotides, the CDR3 is TGTGCCAGCGGATTAGCGGGAGGACCACCCTACAATGAGCAGTTCTTC. Translating it yields CASGLAGGPPYNEQFF.

This clone was counted once. A read error may produce the germline difference seen at one junction end. The chain uses TRBV7-7 and TRBJ2-4, with 10 nucleotides matching TRBD1. Germline CDR1 reads SSHAT; CDR2 reads FNYEAQ (reference sequence). The CDR3 spans 18 residues. The CDR3 DNA reads TGTGCTAGCAGCACTCGACAGGGGGCTGGGTTAGCCAAAAACATTCAGTACTTC. It yields the protein CASSTRQGAGLAKNIQYF.

The rearrangement joins TRBV19 to TRBJ2-3; possible D gene TRBD1, 5 bases. The V end was cut by 2 bases, the J end by 6 bases, with 9 bases between. Germline V gene lookup returns CDR1 LNHDA and CDR2 SQIVND (reference sequence). The CDR3 is 13 amino acids. CDR3 coding DNA: TGTGCCAGTAGTATAAGGGCAGGGGATACGCAGTATTTT. Residues: CASSIRAGDTQYF.

This chain joins TRBV6-5 and TRBJ1-1; possible D gene TRBD1, 6 bases. Looked up from germline, CDR1 is MNHEY and CDR2 is SVGAGI. The CDR3 runs to 12 residues. Trimming pared 6 bases from V and 5 bases from J, leaving 10 bases between. CDR3 sequence (DNA): TGTGCCAGCAGGAGGGGGAATACTGAAGCTTTCTTT. Translated, it gives CASRRGNTEAFF.

The chain carries TRBV29-1 and TRBJ1-1, with D perhaps matching TRBD1 (6 bases). Germline V lookup: CDR1 SQVTM, CDR2 ANQGSEA. CDR3 size: 16 residues. The V and J ends lost 5 bases and 0 bases respectively, with 19 bases between them. The CDR3 coding sequence is TGCAGCGTTAAGATGGGGGGGGCTTCCCTGAACACTGAAGCTTTCTTT. This encodes CSVKMGGASLNTEAFF. Full variable domain (outside the CDR3, taken from reference TRBV29-1 and TRBJ1-1): SAVISQKPSRDICQRGTSLTIQCQVDSQVTMMFWYRQQPGQSLTLIATANQGSEATYESGFVIDKFPISRPNLTFSTLTVSNMSPEDSSIYLCSVKMGGASLNTEAFFGQGTRLTVV.

This chain links TRBV13 with TRBJ2-1; D call uncertain. CDR3 length equals 14 residues. Germline V lookup: CDR1 PRHDT, CDR2 FYEKMQ (reference sequence). V lost 2 bases, J lost 6 bases, and 11 bases lay in between. Here the CDR3 reads CASSLRVESNEQFF. CDR3 DNA: TGTGCCAGCAGCTTACGTGTAGAGAGCAATGAGCAGTTCTTC.

The chain has TRBV6-5 and TRBJ2-1; D is perhaps TRBD2 (5 bases). The V and J ends lost 10 bases and 5 bases respectively, with 18 bases between them. Germline V lookup: CDR1 MNHEY, CDR2 SVGAGI. The CDR3 length is 14 residues. CDR3 sequence reads: CATTRSRGNNEQFF. The CDR3 DNA is TGTGCCACCACCCGGTCCCGGGGAAACAATGAGCAGTTCTTC.

This clone was picked up one time. This chain joins TRBV19 and TRBJ1-2; TRBD1 is a possible D gene (6 bases). V was trimmed by 4 bases and J by 2 bases, leaving 26 bases between them. In germline, CDR1 is LNHDA, CDR2 SQIVND (reference sequence). The CDR3 consists of 19 residues. The CDR3 sequence is CASSKLQGASPLPNYGYTF. The CDR3 DNA sequence: TGTGCCAGTAGTAAACTACAGGGTGCATCGCCCCTACCGAACTATGGCTACACCTTC.

This clone was counted once. As DNA, the CDR3 is TGTGCCAGCAGTGACTTATCCTACAATGAGCAGTTCTTC. It translates to CASSDLSYNEQFF. The rearrangement uses TRBV2 and TRBJ2-1; D gene ambiguous. The CDR3 contains 13 residues. The germline gives CDR1 SNHLY, CDR2 FYNNEI. With 3 bases removed from V and 1 base from J, the gap between germline ends came to 4 bases.

The chain has TRBV5-4 and TRBJ2-7; 7 bases are a match to TRBD2. Looked up from germline, CDR1 is SGHNT and CDR2 is YYREEE (reference sequence). The CDR3 is made up of 16 amino acids. With 4 bases clipped from V and 1 base from J, the junction kept 11 bases outside the gene matches. CDR3 in amino acids: CASSPGQSSGSYEQYF. The CDR3 region has the DNA TGTGCCAGCAGCCCCGGTCAGTCTAGCGGTTCCTACGAGCAGTACTTC.

The chain couples TRBV7-9 to TRBJ1-2, with 7 nucleotides matching TRBD1. Germline trimming cut 8 bases from V and 2 bases from J; bases unmatched to any gene: 5. Per the germline V gene, CDR1 is SEHNR and CDR2 is FQNEAQ (reference sequence). This CDR3 is built from 13 residues. The CDR3 region is CASRMGQNYGYTF. The DNA of the CDR3 is TGTGCCAGCCGAATGGGACAGAACTATGGCTACACCTTC.

This rearrangement joins TRBV19 to TRBJ1-5; tentatively, D is TRBD1 (5 bases). The V end was cut by 5 bases, the J end by 4 bases, with 9 bases between. The CDR3 covers 13 residues. The germline gives CDR1 LNHDA, CDR2 SQIVND (reference sequence). CDR3 DNA sequence: TGTGCCAGTAGTGACAGCTTGAATCAGCCCCAGCATTTT. Protein sequence: CASSDSLNQPQHF. Filled out from reference TRBV19 and TRBJ1-5, the complete variable domain reads DGGITQSPKYLFRKEGQNVTLSCEQNLNHDAMYWYRQDPGQGLRLIYYSQIVNDFQKGDIAEGYSVSREKKESFPLTVTSAQKNPTAFYLCASSDSLNQPQHFGDGTRLSIL.

This chain joins TRBV19 and TRBJ1-1; D is undetermined. Germline V gene data show CDR1 as LNHDA and CDR2 as SQIVND (reference sequence). The CDR3 length is 14 residues. Trimming removed 1 base from V and 5 bases from J, with 11 bases in between. CDR3 sequence (DNA): TGTGCCAGTAGTATAGGGCGGGCCCGGACTGAAGCTTTCTTT. Translated: CASSIGRARTEAFF.

V gene TRBV28 combines with J gene TRBJ1-4, with a weak D call TRBD1 (5 bases). The CDR3 extends over 15 amino acids. Germline CDR1 MDHEN, CDR2 SYDVKM. V was clipped by 5 bases and J by 8 bases, with 18 bases between them. Here the CDR3 DNA reads TGTGCCAGCAGTATCGGAGGTGCGGAGGGGGAAAAACTGTTTTTT. Amino acid sequence: CASSIGGAEGEKLFF.

The chain employs TRBV27 and TRBJ1-5, with 7 bases fitting TRBD1. With 5 bases clipped from V and 3 bases from J, the junction kept 10 bases outside the gene matches. CDR3 length: 16 residues. From germline, CDR1 is MNHEY and CDR2 SMNVEV (reference sequence). The DNA of the CDR3 is TGTGCCAGCAGTCCCAAGACAGGGATTGACAATCAGCCCCAGCATTTT. Translation: CASSPKTGIDNQPQHF.

By share of the sample, this clone is medium-sized. The chain uses TRBV19 and TRBJ1-2, with D unresolved. The CDR3 consists of 14 residues. V lost 7 bases and J lost 8, with 20 bases in between. The germline CDR1 and CDR2 sequences are LNHDA and SQIVND (reference sequence). Written as DNA, the CDR3 is TGTGCCAGTAAGGGCGAAGCTCGGGGTGAGGGCTACACCTTC. It encodes CASKGEARGEGYTF.

The chain carries TRBV4-1 and TRBJ2-3, with 12 bases aligning to TRBD2. The CDR3 runs 15 residues. Germline-derived CDR1 and CDR2 are MGHRA and YSYEKL. The ends lost 2 bases at V and 4 bases at J; junction bases unmatched: 1. CDR3 coding DNA: TGCGCCAGCAGCCAACTAGCGGGAGGGCCAGATACGCAGTATTTT. As protein: CASSQLAGGPDTQYF.

Of note for this clone: An end of the junction does not agree with germline; a read error may underlie this. This rearrangement joins TRBV7-7 to TRBJ2-1; 8 nucleotides agree with TRBD2. Germline V gene lookup returns CDR1 SSHAT and CDR2 FNYEAQ (reference sequence). The CDR3 covers 13 residues. CDR3 coding DNA: TGTGCTAGCAGCTTAGGACTAGCTAATGAGCAGTTCTTC. Amino acids: CASSLGLANEQFF.

This chain joins TRBV5-4 and TRBJ2-3, with TRBD2 identical over 13 bases. With V trimmed by 3 bases and J by 0 bases, 1 base remained unmatched. Germline-derived CDR1 and CDR2 are SGHNT and YYREEE (reference sequence). CDR3 length: 16 amino acids. Here the CDR3 reads CASSSGLAGSTDTQYF. For the CDR3, the DNA is TGTGCCAGCAGCTCGGGACTAGCGGGGAGCACAGATACGCAGTATTTT.

This clone was seen just once. The chain uses TRBV7-9 and TRBJ1-3; D is possibly TRBD1 (6 bases). The V gene's germline CDR1 is SEHNR and CDR2 FQNEAQ (reference sequence). With 7 bases removed from V and 6 bases from J, the gap between germline ends came to 13 bases. The CDR3 is 13 residues long. The CDR3 DNA is TGTGCCAGCATCGAGACAGGACCAAACACCATATATTTT. Translated: CASIETGPNTIYF.

The rearrangement links TRBV9 to TRBJ2-3, with 13 bases fitting TRBD2. The CDR3 length is 16 residues. With 5 bases clipped from V and 2 bases from J, the junction kept 5 bases outside the gene matches. The germline gives CDR1 SGDLS, CDR2 YYNGEE. The CDR3 region has the DNA TGTGCCAGCAGTGCCGGGACTAGCGGGAACACAGATACGCAGTATTTT. Its translation is CASSAGTSGNTDTQYF.

V gene TRBV4-2 combines with J gene TRBJ2-5; TRBD2 matches 13 bases. The CDR3 is 18 amino acids. Germline V gene data show CDR1 as LGHNA and CDR2 as YNFKEQ. The J segment lost 2 bases and the V segment lost 4 bases, leaving 10 bases of the junction unmatched. CDR3 residues: CASSPLTSGGRKQETQYF. In DNA, the CDR3 is TGTGCCAGCAGCCCCCTGACTAGCGGGGGGAGAAAGCAAGAGACCCAGTACTTC.

The genes are TRBV12-2 and TRBJ1-5; TRBD1, the table's D call, lacks a check against the DNA. TRBV12-2 is a listed pseudogene. The CDR3 has 16 residues. CDR3 nucleotide sequence: TGTGCAAGTCGCCAAGGTCAAGACAGGGGGCCTCAGCCCCAGCATTTT. Amino acids: CASRQGQDRGPQPQHF.

The V gene is TRBV6-6, the J gene TRBJ2-1; the D is unclear. With 6 bases removed from V and 9 bases from J, the gap between germline ends came to 15 bases. The CDR3 extends over 13 amino acids. Germline CDR1 reads MNHNY; CDR2 reads SVGAGI (reference sequence). Here the CDR3 reads CASSPVHHSEQFF. The CDR3 DNA is TGTGCCAGCAGCCCCGTGCATCACAGTGAGCAGTTCTTC.